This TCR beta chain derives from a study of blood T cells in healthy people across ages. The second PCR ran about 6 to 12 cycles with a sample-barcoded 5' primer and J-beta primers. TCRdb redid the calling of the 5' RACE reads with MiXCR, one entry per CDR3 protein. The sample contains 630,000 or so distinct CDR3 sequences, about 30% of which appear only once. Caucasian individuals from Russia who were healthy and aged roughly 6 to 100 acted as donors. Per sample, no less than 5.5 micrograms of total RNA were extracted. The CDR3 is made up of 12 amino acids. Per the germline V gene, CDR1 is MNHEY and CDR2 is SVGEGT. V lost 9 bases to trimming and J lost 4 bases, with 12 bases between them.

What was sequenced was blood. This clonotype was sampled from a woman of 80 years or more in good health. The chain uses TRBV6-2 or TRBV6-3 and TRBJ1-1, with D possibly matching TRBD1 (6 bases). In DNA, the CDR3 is TGTGCCAGTAGGGGGGTCGTCACTGAAGCTTTCTTT. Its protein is CASRGVVTEAFF.